A single sample gave rise to the 16 T cell receptor beta chains below, sequenced in a study of vaccination effects on CD4 cells after COVID-19 (dated by TCRdb to the early 2020s). Their specific antigens are unknown. Library creation used the immunoSEQ multiplex PCR assay. This immuneACCESS table, as held by TCRdb, lists in-frame sequences with V and J called but not all clones. Of the missing ones, under half trace to an unresolved V gene in checked studies; the others have no known cause. The sample data list some 16,000 clones, and about 76% of these were observed just once. Under 20% of the sample comes from the top ten. In the ViraFEST assay, PBMC were stimulated with viral peptide pools, and antigen-specific CD4+ T cell clonotypes were then identified by expansion using TCR sequencing. After around eleven days of culture, CD4+ T cells were isolated with the EasySep CD4+ T cell isolation kit. Two doses of either the BNT162b2 or the mRNA-1273 mRNA SARS-CoV-2 vaccine were administered to participants.

The starting material was CD4+ T cells from PBMCs cultured with HCoV-NL63 spike peptides, obtained after COVID-19 vaccination. The meaning of the sample's cell subset or site label: HCoV-NL63 spike overlapping peptide pool stimulation. These receptors came from a human donor who received a COVID-19 vaccine.

This chain links TRBV20-1 with TRBJ2-1; 9 bases are shared with TRBD2. Germline V gene lookup returns CDR1 DFQATT and CDR2 SNEGSKA (reference sequence). The CDR3 covers 11 residues. The V and J ends lost 5 bases and 15 bases, in that order; junction bases with no gene match: 8. The CDR3 bases are TGCAGTGCTCTAGCGGGACTCCCGGGGTTCTTC. Its translation: CSALAGLPGFF.

This clone came up a few times. The chain carries TRBV7-9 and TRBJ1-3; no reliable D call. CDR1 and CDR2 from the germline V gene are SEHNR and FQNEAQ (reference sequence). The CDR3 is 15 residues long. V was pared by 5 bases and J by 0 bases, with 11 bases between. The CDR3 here is CASSERPSSGNTIYF. For the CDR3, the DNA is TGTGCCAGCAGCGAGAGACCCAGCTCTGGAAACACCATATATTTT.

The chain uses TRBV5-5 and TRBJ2-5; tentatively, D is TRBD1 (5 bases). Germline assignment: CDR1 SGHKS and CDR2 YYEKEE (reference sequence). The CDR3 spans 14 residues. With 4 bases removed from V and 1 base from J, the gap between germline ends came to 11 bases. The CDR3 region has the DNA TGTGCCAGCAGCCGAGTAGGGGTCCAAGAGACCCAGTACTTC. Protein product: CASSRVGVQETQYF.

The chain is built from TRBV5-1 and TRBJ1-2; 9 bases are a match to TRBD1. With V trimmed by 4 bases and J by 2 bases, 3 bases remained unmatched. Germline CDR1 and CDR2: SGHRS and YFSETQ. The CDR3 consists of 14 residues. This CDR3 reads CASSQGTGNYGYTF. CDR3 sequence (DNA): TGCGCCAGCAGCCAGGGGACAGGGAACTATGGCTACACCTTC.

This chain joins TRBV19 and TRBJ1-2; 11 positions agree with TRBD1. The CDR3 is 14 amino acids. Looked up from germline, CDR1 is LNHDA and CDR2 is SQIVND (reference sequence). Trimming removed 3 bases from V and 4 bases from J; junction bases left unmatched: 1. CDR3 DNA sequence: TGTGCCAGTAGTATTGGGACAGGGGGCTATGGCTACACCTTC. Translated: CASSIGTGGYGYTF.

This clone was recorded once. This chain uses TRBV6-5 with TRBJ2-7; D is unresolved. In germline, CDR1 is MNHEY, CDR2 SVGAGI. V was shortened by 1 base and J by 4 bases, with 8 bases between the two germline ends. The length of the CDR3 is 13 residues. CDR3 region: CASSYFVGYEQYF. The CDR3 coding sequence is TGTGCCAGCAGTTACTTCGTGGGATACGAGCAGTACTTC.

This chain links TRBV30 with TRBJ1-4; D not certain. The CDR3 sequence is 12 residues long. The germline V gene has CDR1 GTSNPN and CDR2 SVGIG (reference sequence). Trimming removed 4 bases at V and 0 bases at J, with 3 bases between. This chain's CDR3 is CAWMATNEKLFF. The CDR3 DNA follows: TGTGCCTGGATGGCAACTAATGAAAAACTGTTTTTT.

In this sample, this clone turned up once. This chain joins TRBV19 and TRBJ1-1, with D possibly TRBD1 on 6 matching bases. The CDR3 extends over 13 amino acids. V gave up 3 bases and J gave up 9 bases, with 14 bases separating them. CDR1 and CDR2 from the germline V gene are LNHDA and SQIVND (reference sequence). DNA for the CDR3: TGTGCCAGTAGTATCGAACTGGGACATCAAGCTTTCTTT. Its protein product is CASSIELGHQAFF.

This chain links TRBV7-9 with TRBJ1-1; 7 nucleotides line up with TRBD1. The CDR3 consists of 13 residues. V lost 5 bases to trimming and J lost 3 bases; unmatched junction nucleotides: 3. CDR1 SEHNR and CDR2 FQNEAQ come from the germline V gene (reference sequence). CDR3 sequence: CASSTDRDTEAFF. For the CDR3, the DNA is TGTGCCAGCAGCACCGACAGGGACACTGAAGCTTTCTTT.

CDR3 sequence (DNA): TGTGCCAGCAACATCGGGACGGTACACCTCTATGGCTACACCTTC. Encoded protein: CASNIGTVHLYGYTF. The J gene is TRBJ1-2, the V gene TRBV5-6; the D gene is possibly TRBD1 (5 bases). Germline V gives CDR1 SGHDT, CDR2 YYEEEE. V was shortened by 6 bases and J by 4 bases, with 19 bases between the two germline ends. This CDR3 contains 15 residues.

With respect to this clone: A far larger clone lies a single base away; this is likely a read error. The sample carries other DNA sequences with the same CDR3. The chain employs TRBV3-1 (or the pseudogene TRBV3-2) and TRBJ2-2; 9 bases match TRBD1. From germline, CDR1 is LGHDT and CDR2 YNNKEL (reference sequence). There are 15 residues in the CDR3. The chain's CDR3 is CASSPQGAGTGELFF. The CDR3 DNA follows: TGTGCAAGCAGTCCACAGGGGGCGGGGACCGGGGAGCTGTTTTTT.

The V gene is TRBV7-2, the J gene TRBJ2-7; D call uncertain. Deletions cut 0 bases from V and 2 bases from J, with 5 bases between. The CDR3 consists of 13 residues. Germline-derived CDR1 and CDR2 are SGHTA and FQGNSA. The CDR3 nucleotides read TGTGCCAGCAGCTTAGCTGCGCCCTACGAGCAGTACTTC. Its translation: CASSLAAPYEQYF.

The chain is built from TRBV30 and TRBJ2-3; TRBD2 matches 8 bases. CDR3 size: 17 residues. CDR1 GTSNPN and CDR2 SVGIG come from the germline V gene (reference sequence). V dropped 5 bases and J dropped 0; count of bases not matched to a gene: 13. The DNA for the CDR3 is TGTGCCTGGGCAATGGATTTAGCGGGGTTTAGCACAGATACGCAGTATTTT. Translating gives CAWAMDLAGFSTDTQYF.

The chain has TRBV19 and TRBJ2-1; 8 bases line up with TRBD2. Per germline, CDR1 LNHDA and CDR2 SQIVND (reference sequence). This CDR3 is 11 amino acids long. CDR3 protein: CASGTGNEQFF. The CDR3 region has the DNA TGTGCTAGCGGGACGGGCAATGAGCAGTTCTTC.

This clone was recorded a few times. The V and J genes are TRBV6-1 and TRBJ2-5, with 11 bases matching TRBD1. Germline values: CDR1 MNHNS, CDR2 SASEGT. This CDR3 comprises 15 residues. J lost 5 bases, V lost 3 bases, and 5 bases had no gene match. CDR3 region: CASSEGQGEWETQYF. In DNA form, the CDR3 reads TGTGCCAGCAGTGAGGGACAGGGGGAATGGGAGACCCAGTACTTC.

This clone was observed a few times. The chain is built from TRBV28 and TRBJ2-7; 9 nucleotides align to TRBD1. This CDR3 comprises 15 residues. V lost 5 bases and J lost 5; bases outside the gene matches: 10. CDR1 is MDHEN and CDR2 is SYDVKM in the germline V gene. The chain's CDR3 is CASSRGQGRVDEQYF. In DNA form, the CDR3 reads TGTGCCAGCAGTCGAGGACAGGGGCGAGTCGACGAGCAGTACTTC.